This paragraph covers one T cell receptor (beta chain) sequence. Its antigen is as yet unknown. TCRdb's table, derived via immunoSEQ multiplex PCR, lists solely in-frame clones and lacks some. The sample has around 12,000 clones, approximately 80% seen once. Each of the patients experienced relapse following autologous stem cell transplantation, and their brentuximab vedotin exposure differed. Magnetic depletion of non-target cells from thawed PBMCs yielded purified CD8+ T cells. This entry comes from a study of PD-1 blockade in classical Hodgkin lymphoma. Study results and caveats: At baseline, newly diagnosed patients reportedly showed less TCR diversity than healthy donors. Complete responders had baseline diversity similar to newly diagnosed patients.

Germline CDR1 reads LNHDA; CDR2 reads SQIVND (reference sequence). With 8 bases removed from V and 0 bases from J, the gap between germline ends came to 14 bases. There are 15 residues in the CDR3. This TCR came from a human donor with classical Hodgkin lymphoma. The chain uses TRBV19 and TRBJ2-1, with D tentatively TRBD1 (6 bases). The sample was CD8+ T cells from blood, taken at baseline. In nucleotides, the CDR3 is TGTGCCAGTGCTTCGGGACACAGCTCCTACAATGAGCAGTTCTTC. This translates into CASASGHSSYNEQFF.